The present T cell receptor (beta chain) was sequenced within a study of T-cell reconstitution after alpha-beta-depleted transplantation in children. Construction of the TCRbeta library involved unique molecular identifiers. TCRdb re-derived calls from the PCR reads in MiXCR, one entry per CDR3 protein. The sample lists about a million distinct CDR3 sequences, about 30% occurring once. Whole-study findings and limits: The authors attributed T-cell counts and diversity one year after transplant mostly to newly produced T cells.

With regard to this clonotype: Its antigen is undetermined.

The clonotype was recovered from a boy younger than two who had a stem cell transplant for SCID, so the T cells may come from the graft donor. The sequenced sample was PBMCs, mostly from graft donor cells, obtained 360 days after TCRalphabeta/CD19-depleted stem cell transplant.

CDR3 residues: CASSPSETDTQYF. Here the CDR3 DNA reads TGTGCCAGCAGTCCGTCAGAAACAGATACGCAGTATTTT. This chain uses TRBV6-1 with TRBJ2-3; D is ambiguous. CDR3 length: 13 residues. Per germline, CDR1 MNHNS and CDR2 SASEGT. The V end lost 5 bases, the J end lost 3 bases, and 9 bases lay between the germline ends.